This is a list of T cell receptor beta chains from one sample in a study of cytomegalovirus exposure and HLA in healthy donors. Some clones are missing from TCRdb's copy, which holds only in-frame ones; the method was immunoSEQ multiplex PCR. The table lists some 71,000 clones, less than 95% of them singletons, with approximately 0.93% in the top ten. What was sequenced was PBMCs. The receptors were sampled from a woman aged 18-29 years in good health and CMV-seronegative. The CDR3 runs from the conserved cysteine through the conserved F or W. Each record gives: V gene, J gene, CDR3 protein.

TRBV18,TRBJ2-5,CASSPTGTGGKETQYF
TRBV5-8,TRBJ2-5,CASSLGDRQETQYF
TRBV29-1,TRBJ1-4,CSVVQEKLFF
TRBV6-6,TRBJ1-2,CASIIHPEGYGYTF
TRBV5-4,TRBJ2-7,CATQQGGTAEQYF
TRBV25-1,TRBJ2-2,CASSELEAGGSGELFF
TRBV7-3,TRBJ2-5,CASSAESGAGQETQYF
TRBV14,TRBJ2-1,CASSQDLRDEQFF
TRBV6-1,TRBJ2-7,CAILTASRTYEQYF
TRBV7-8,TRBJ1-1,CASSLEPREKWAFF
TRBV11-3,TRBJ2-3,CASSLGSGVSTDTQYF
TRBV28,TRBJ1-6,CASSHGWTGQSSYNSPLHF
TRBV10-3,TRBJ1-2,CAITKGGGYGYTF
TRBV7-9,TRBJ2-2,CASSLLAGGTGELFF
TRBV18,TRBJ1-1,CASSPNRDRGLGTEAFF
TRBV28,TRBJ2-2,CASKERGGTGELFF
TRBV5-6,TRBJ2-1,CASSFDSGNYNEQFF
TRBV7-8,TRBJ1-5,CASSYDRDSNQPQHF
TRBV5-4,TRBJ2-7,CASSLAAGVSYEQYF
TRBV30,TRBJ1-5,CAWGTGLGNQPQHF
TRBV28,TRBJ2-7,CASSSTTTGRGYEQYF
TRBV29-1,TRBJ1-6,CSVSYSSSYNSPLHF
TRBV19,TRBJ1-5,CASTQLDGRGPQHF
TRBV4-3,TRBJ2-7,CASSPRQGAYEQYF
TRBV6-1,TRBJ2-3,CASDLTDTQYF
TRBV18,TRBJ2-7,CASSRQGAYEQYF
TRBV7-9,TRBJ1-2,CASRSGQGLFF
TRBV7-2,TRBJ1-1,CASAPGTEYTEAFF
TRBV7-6,TRBJ2-1,CASSLAGGNEQFF
TRBV6-1,TRBJ1-2,CASTLRSGADYGYTF
TRBV7-9,TRBJ1-1,CASSSTGDSEAFF
TRBV9,TRBJ2-2,CASRGLAGDAGELFF
TRBV7-2,TRBJ2-1,CASSPVGQSSYNEQFF
TRBV4-3,TRBJ1-5,CASSQVWGQGHQPQHF
TRBV30,TRBJ1-5,CAWGQGMSNQPQHF
TRBV28,TRBJ1-2,CASRHPGTGNGYTF
TRBV7-2,TRBJ2-7,CASSPSGEDYEQYF
TRBV27,TRBJ2-1,CASRHRSSYNEQFF
TRBV10-3,TRBJ2-5,CAIKGQGLQETQYF
TRBV18,TRBJ1-2,CASSREQDGNYGYTF
TRBV4-1,TRBJ2-5,CASSQRGLAGETQYF
TRBV6-4,TRBJ2-1,CASSDSGGDPYNEQFF
TRBV27,TRBJ2-7,CASTSGSGEQYF
TRBV10-3,TRBJ1-5,CAISEGPNQPQHF
TRBV18,TRBJ1-5,CASSPTGGKNQPQHF
TRBV28,TRBJ2-2,CASSPGVWQGAGTGELFF
TRBV27,TRBJ2-7,CASSSPLGGESYEQYF
TRBV2,TRBJ1-2,CASMDETGGIYGYTF
TRBV9,TRBJ2-1,CASSVAGQDYNEQFF
TRBV30,TRBJ1-1,CAWNFGYPGVGNTEAFF
TRBV6-6,TRBJ1-2,CASSYLGGTNYGYTF
TRBV28,TRBJ2-7,CASSLWPREEGSYEQYF